Here is one TCR beta chain with its context. The entry originates in a study of PD-1 blockade in classical Hodgkin lymphoma. The CDR3 is 13 residues long. The V gene's germline CDR1 is MNHEY and CDR2 SMNVEV (reference sequence). The V and J ends lost 5 bases and 3 bases, in that order; junction bases with no gene match: 1. Generated by immunoSEQ multiplex PCR, the TCRdb table keeps only in-frame clones and is missing some. The data show approximately 24,000 clones, around 80% seen once. Time point specified: cycle 4 day 1 (C4D1), after 5 to 7 weeks of nivolumab. Each patient relapsed following autologous stem cell transplantation, and prior brentuximab vedotin exposure differed. Relapsed/refractory classical Hodgkin lymphoma patients had complete, partial or progressive responses.

Specimen: peripheral blood mononuclear cells (PBMCs), collected before the fourth cycle of nivolumab. This sequence originates from a human donor with classical Hodgkin lymphoma. The chain uses TRBV27 and TRBJ1-3; 7 nucleotides agree with TRBD1. The chain's CDR3 is CASSTGDGNTIYF. In DNA, the CDR3 is TGTGCCAGCAGTACAGGGGATGGAAACACCATATATTTT.